This is a list of T cell receptor beta chains from one sample in a study of blood T cell repertoires in COVID-19. The data were produced by immunoSEQ multiplex PCR, yet TCRdb's version contains in-frame clones alone and is incomplete. Altogether around 75,000 clones are present, approximately 80% being singletons, with the ten largest covering about 13%. The sample was peripheral blood. Receptors originate from a man aged 50-59 years with COVID-19, enrolled during active disease. CDR3s include the opening cysteine and the closing phenylalanine or tryptophan. Fields, in order: J gene, CDR3 length, clone size, D gene, V gene, CDR3 DNA, CDR3 protein. D genes are given only for firm matches. Size values are once, few and many counts, or a class for expanded clones, and some rows have none.

>TRBJ2-6|13|.|.|TRBV11-2
TGTGCCAGCAGGTTGGGCGGGGCCAACGTCCTGACTTTC
CASRLGGANVLTF
>TRBJ2-1|15|.|TRBD2|TRBV2
TGTGCCAGCAGTCTTGGACTAGCGGGAAAGGGAGAGCAGTTCTTC
CASSLGLAGKGEQFF
>TRBJ2-1|15|.|TRBD2|TRBV9
TGTGCCAGCAGCGTAGAAGGACTAGAGGGGAATGAGCAGTTCTTC
CASSVEGLEGNEQFF
>TRBJ1-2|14|.|.|TRBV7-2
TGTGCCAGCAGCCGCCAGGGGCGAGACTATGGCTACACCTTC
CASSRQGRDYGYTF
>TRBJ2-7|15|.|TRBD2|TRBV7-6
TGTGCCAGCAGCTTAGGGGAGGGCCTACCCTACGAGCAGTACTTC
CASSLGEGLPYEQYF
>TRBJ1-1|13|few|.|TRBV10-1
TGCGCCAGCATGCAGGGGAAAAACACTGAAGCTTTCTTT
CASMQGKNTEAFF
>TRBJ2-6|17|.|.|TRBV13
TGTGCCAGCAGCCCCGAGAGGCTACCGGAGGTGGCCAACGTCCTGACTTTC
CASSPERLPEVANVLTF
>TRBJ1-1|14|few|TRBD1|TRBV28
TGTGCCAGCAGCCCTCCGACAGGGGTCACTGAAGCTTTCTTT
CASSPPTGVTEAFF
>TRBJ2-7|13|.|.|TRBV6-6
TGTGCCAGCAGCCAGGGGTCGGGCTACGAGCAGTACTTC
CASSQGSGYEQYF
>TRBJ2-5|15|.|.|TRBV9
TGTGCCAGCAGCGTAGGACTGCCGACCCAAGAGACCCAGTACTTC
CASSVGLPTQETQYF
>TRBJ2-3|17|.|.|TRBV14
TGTGCCAGCAGCCAACACTTGGGGAGCATACCCACAGATACGCAGTATTTT
CASSQHLGSIPTDTQYF
>TRBJ1-6|15|few|TRBD1|TRBV18
TGTGCCAGCTCACCTGGGACAGTAGATAATTCACCCCTCCACTTT
CASSPGTVDNSPLHF
>TRBJ1-4|18|.|TRBD1|TRBV7-9
TGTGCCAGCAGCCCGGGGGCCGGGACAGGCCCCCTAGGTGAAAAACTGTTTTTT
CASSPGAGTGPLGEKLFF